This TCR beta chain was found in a study of tumor T cells in aggressive B-cell lymphoma. The germline V gene has CDR1 SGHRS and CDR2 YFSETQ. CDR3 length equals 15 residues. The ends were cut back, 3 bases at V and 5 bases at J, with 18 bases in the middle. This table comes from immunoSEQ multiplex PCR, and its TCRdb copy is limited to in-frame clones, with some not included. Among 7,000 to 8,000 clones, about 83% were seen once, and the ten largest hold about 5%. This receptor was obtained from an adult with diffuse large B cell lymphoma. The specimen was tumor tissue. V and J are TRBV5-1 and TRBJ2-7; D may be TRBD2 (7 bases). For the CDR3, the DNA is TGCGCCAGCAGCTGGGGGCGGGAGTTTATCCACGAGCAGTACTTC. Protein sequence: CASSWGREFIHEQYF. Variable domain in full (rest from reference TRBV5-1 and TRBJ2-7): KAGVTQTPRYLIKTRGQQVTLSCSPISGHRSVSWYQQTPGQGLQFLFEYFSETQRNKGNFPGRFSGRQFSNSRSEMNVSTLELGDSALYLCASSWGREFIHEQYFGPGTRLTVT.